Sequencing of this TCR beta chain was carried out in a study of cytomegalovirus exposure and HLA in healthy donors. General study findings and limits: The authors confirmed in vitro that three CMV-associated chains were specific for CMV antigens. Of the V segments, some could not be distinguished, including TRBV6-2 and TRBV6-3, and were excluded. Generally TCR sequences proved uncommon, though certain public TCRs appeared in numerous donors.

The PCR was carried out with 60 Vbeta primers and 13 Jbeta primers. Assay: immunoSEQ multiplex PCR; the TCRdb copy retains only in-frame clones and omits some. The table has around 170,000 clones, around 80% seen once. The CDR3 runs 16 residues. J gave up 5 bases and V 2 bases, and 12 bases lay outside the gene matches. CDR1 and CDR2 from the germline V gene are SGDLS and YYNGEE. Regarding this clone: The target antigen is unknown.

The sample consisted of PBMCs. The V call is TRBV9, the J call TRBJ2-5; 7 nucleotides line up with TRBD2. The TCR sequence derives from a young woman in good health and CMV-seronegative. The chain's CDR3 is CASSVGGLAGVETQYF. For the CDR3, the DNA is TGTGCCAGCAGCGTCGGTGGTTTGGCGGGGGTGGAGACCCAGTACTTC. Filled out from reference TRBV9 and TRBJ2-5, the complete variable domain reads DSGVTQTPKHLITATGQRVTLRCSPRSGDLSVYWYQQSLDQGLQFLIQYYNGEERAKGNILERFSAQQFPDLHSELNLSSLELGDSALYFCASSVGGLAGVETQYFGPGTRLLVL.